These 9 T cell receptor beta chains were all obtained from the same sample, sequenced in a study of early T cells in non-severe SARS-CoV-2 infection. Each CDR3 protein is one row after TCRdb ran MiXCR on the 5' RACE reads. The data contain around 100,000 distinct CDR3 sequences, around 13% of them singletons. Sequencing used whole blood. These receptors all come from an adult who was a healthcare worker with PCR-confirmed SARS-CoV-2 infection or an uninfected control (not recorded which).

This rearrangement joins TRBV16 to TRBJ2-1; D is unresolved. Trimming stripped 0 bases from V and 6 bases from J, with 12 bases between. This CDR3 contains 15 residues. Germline assignment: CDR1 KGHSY and CDR2 FQNENV. CDR3 bases: TGTGCCAGCAGCCAATCGGGTCGGCTACTCAATGAGCAGTTCTTC. Protein product: CASSQSGRLLNEQFF.

This clonotype was detected a few times. V and J are TRBV28 and TRBJ2-6; D possibly corresponds to TRBD1 (5 bases). The CDR3 sequence is 16 residues long. Germline CDR1 and CDR2: MDHEN and SYDVKM. The germline V and J ends were trimmed by 6 bases and 1 base, with 13 bases remaining between them. CDR3 sequence: CASRGQASSGANVLTF. CDR3 coding DNA: TGTGCCAGCAGAGGACAAGCCTCGTCTGGGGCCAACGTCCTGACTTTC.

This clonotype was seen more than once but under ten times. This chain connects TRBV7-9 to TRBJ2-2; 8 nucleotides match TRBD2. Germline-derived CDR1 and CDR2 are SEHNR and FQNEAQ (reference sequence). This CDR3 has 14 amino acids. The trim removed 5 bases at V and 6 bases at J, leaving 5 bases unmatched. The DNA for the CDR3 is TGTGCCAGCAGCCGTTGGCGGGGGGCCGGGGAGCTGTTTTTT. Protein product: CASSRWRGAGELFF.

The V gene is TRBV4-3, the J gene TRBJ1-2; 9 positions agree with TRBD1. The V gene's germline CDR1 is LGHNA and CDR2 YSLEER. The CDR3 loop spans 16 amino acids. The V segment lost 1 base and the J segment 8 bases; nucleotides outside the gene matches: 11. CDR3 nucleotide sequence: TGCGCCAGCAGCCAAGTTAGGGAACAGGGGGCTTACGGCTACACCTTC. This gives the protein CASSQVREQGAYGYTF.

V gene TRBV11-2 combines with J gene TRBJ2-5, with D perhaps matching TRBD1 or TRBD2 (5 bases each). The germline V gene encodes CDR1 SGHAT and CDR2 FQNNGV. V was shortened by 5 bases and J by 6 bases, with 16 bases between the two germline ends. CDR3 length: 14 residues. The CDR3 region has the DNA TGTGCCAGCAGCCCAGGGACCGAACTGAAGACCCAGTACTTC. This sequence encodes CASSPGTELKTQYF.

This clonotype has more than one count but fewer than ten. This chain joins TRBV27 and TRBJ2-2, with D hard to call. V lost 3 bases and J lost 12, with 14 bases in between. The CDR3 sequence is 13 residues long. Germline V gene lookup returns CDR1 MNHEY and CDR2 SMNVEV (reference sequence). This CDR3 is CASSFTLVSKLFF. The CDR3 DNA reads as TGTGCCAGCAGTTTCACCCTCGTATCTAAGCTGTTTTTT.

This clonotype came up a few times. The V call is TRBV4-3, the J call TRBJ2-1; TRBD2 agrees at 9 bases. With V trimmed by 0 bases and J by 7 bases, 10 bases remained unmatched. Germline lookup yields CDR1 LGHNA and CDR2 YSLEER. This CDR3 has 17 amino acids. The CDR3 bases are TGCGCCAGCAGCCAAGATATTTGGCGGGAGGGGCCGAATGAGCAGTTCTTC. Its translation: CASSQDIWREGPNEQFF.

This clonotype was counted between two and nine times. This chain uses TRBV29-1 with TRBJ2-7; 11 bases are a match to TRBD1. The CDR3 is 15 amino acids. With 5 bases clipped from V and 3 bases from J, the junction kept 9 bases outside the gene matches. Germline values: CDR1 SQVTM, CDR2 ANQGSEA. The CDR3 DNA reads TGCAGCGTTACCGGGACAGGGGGTCGGTTCTACGAGCAGTACTTC. Translating gives CSVTGTGGRFYEQYF.

This clonotype was seen ten or more times. The chain has TRBV6-1 and TRBJ2-1, with D perhaps matching TRBD2 (6 bases). The CDR3 totals 16 residues. With 6 bases removed from V and 4 bases from J, the gap between germline ends came to 19 bases. Germline lookup yields CDR1 MNHNS and CDR2 SASEGT. CDR3 sequence reads: CASSGVLRGPYNEQFF. The CDR3 DNA is TGTGCCAGCAGCGGCGTTTTGCGGGGACCTTACAATGAGCAGTTCTTC.